The 30 T cell receptor beta chains reported below all come from one sample, sequenced in a study of a mutant IDH1 vaccine in newly diagnosed glioma. The sample's time point: baseline, week 1 (first vaccination visit). The treatment: pre-vaccination baseline after standard-of-care therapy. Libraries were prepared by immunoSEQ multiplex PCR; TCRdb keeps only in-frame clonotypes and omits some of them. The sample holds over 45,000 clones; 91% are singletons and the top ten take approximately 2.4%. The sample here was PBMCs, taken from a glioma patient treated with radiotherapy, temozolomide or both. The receptors come from a man in his fifties with glioma.

This chain connects TRBV5-6 to TRBJ1-5; D gene uncertain. V lost 2 bases and J 0 bases, leaving 15 bases between the germline ends. The CDR3 has 17 amino acids. Germline CDR1 and CDR2: SGHDT and YYEEEE. The CDR3 DNA reads TGTGCCAGCAGCTTAAATCAGGTTCCCTATAGCAATCAGCCCCAGCATTTT. Its protein is CASSLNQVPYSNQPQHF.

This chain uses TRBV6-1 with TRBJ1-1; a weak D match, TRBD1 (6 bases). The CDR3 covers 14 residues. Germline lookup yields CDR1 MNHNS and CDR2 SASEGT. V was clipped by 6 bases and J by 3 bases, with 14 bases between them. The CDR3 sequence is CASRTRGWDTEAFF. DNA of the CDR3: TGTGCCAGCAGGACCAGGGGATGGGACACTGAAGCTTTCTTT.

About this clone: A junction boundary mismatches the germline segment, possibly from a read error. The chain joins TRBV10-2 to TRBJ2-7; D remains unclear. From germline, CDR1 is WSHSY and CDR2 SAAADI. CDR3 size: 12 residues. CDR3 in DNA: TGCGCCAGCAGTGAGTCCGGGTACGGGCAGTACTTC. Translation gives CASSESGYGQYF.

This chain uses TRBV27 with TRBJ1-1; D unclear. The V gene's germline CDR1 is MNHEY and CDR2 SMNVEV (reference sequence). The length of the CDR3 is 13 residues. V was cut by 5 bases and J by 1 base, with 8 bases left in between. The CDR3 loop is CASSRGRNTEAFF. CDR3 nucleotide sequence: TGTGCCAGCAGTCGAGGGAGGAACACTGAAGCTTTCTTT.

The chain joins TRBV7-2 to TRBJ2-7; TRBD2 aligns across 14 bases. The CDR3 sequence is 15 residues long. The germline V gene encodes CDR1 SGHTA and CDR2 FQGNSA. With V trimmed by 1 base and J by 4 bases, 0 bases remained unmatched. The CDR3 region has the DNA TGTGCCAGCAGCTTAGGGACTAGCGGGGGGTACGAGCAGTACTTC. Translation gives CASSLGTSGGYEQYF.

The rearrangement joins TRBV19 to TRBJ1-2; 8 bases map to TRBD1. V was pared by 4 bases and J by 2 bases, with 9 bases of the junction left unmatched. The CDR3 covers 16 residues. Per germline, CDR1 LNHDA and CDR2 SQIVND (reference sequence). As DNA, the CDR3 is TGTGCCAGTAGTACGCGGACAGGGCGACTCAACTATGGCTACACCTTC. Translating gives CASSTRTGRLNYGYTF.

The chain uses TRBV30 and TRBJ1-3; 7 bases line up with TRBD1. V gave up 5 bases and J gave up 0 bases; unmatched junction bases: 1. The CDR3 loop spans 13 amino acids. The germline gives CDR1 GTSNPN, CDR2 SVGIG (reference sequence). CDR3: CAWDRASGNTIYF. CDR3 DNA: TGTGCCTGGGACAGGGCCTCTGGAAACACCATATATTTT.

A few counts support this clone. This sequence joins TRBV7-2 and TRBJ2-7; the match to TRBD2 covers 7 bases. V lost 5 bases, J lost 7 bases, and 8 bases stayed unmatched. The CDR3 has 13 residues. CDR1 and CDR2 from the germline V gene are SGHTA and FQGNSA. The CDR3 region is CASSPGHGGEQYF. For the CDR3, the DNA is TGTGCCAGCAGCCCTGGACACGGGGGGGAGCAGTACTTC.

This clone was seen a few times. The chain is built from TRBV29-1 and TRBJ2-2; 8 bases match TRBD1. The CDR3 covers 12 residues. The germline CDR1 and CDR2 sequences are SQVTM and ANQGSEA. V was pared by 7 bases and J by 7 bases, with 5 bases of the junction left unmatched. The DNA of the CDR3 is TGCAGCGCCGGACAGGGTGACGGGGAGCTGTTTTTT. The encoded protein is CSAGQGDGELFF.

V and J are TRBV2 and TRBJ1-2, with 10 bases matching TRBD1. This CDR3 has 14 amino acids. V trimming: 5 bases; J trimming: 10 bases; junction bases outside the gene matches: 10. Germline V CDR1 and CDR2: SNHLY, FYNNEI. The CDR3 coding sequence is TGTGCCAGCAGTACTCTCGACAGGGGGCAGGCCTACACCTTC. This codes for CASSTLDRGQAYTF.

The V and J genes are TRBV29-1 and TRBJ2-1; 7 bases agree with TRBD2. CDR1 is SQVTM, CDR2 ANQGSEA, per germline. The ends lost 3 bases at V and 8 bases at J; junction bases unmatched: 7. The CDR3 runs to 13 residues. CDR3 loop: CSVEGGALYEQFF. The CDR3 DNA is TGCAGCGTTGAGGGAGGGGCTTTGTATGAGCAGTTCTTC.

This clone has a handful of counts. This chain connects TRBV14 to TRBJ1-1; TRBD1 is a possible D gene (5 bases). Between the trimmed V and J ends, which lost 3 bases and 6 bases, there was a span of 14 bases. The CDR3 loop spans 14 amino acids. Germline lookup yields CDR1 SGHDN and CDR2 FVKESK. CDR3 DNA: TGTGCCAGCAGCCAGCCCCGATTGGGGGCTGAAGCTTTCTTT. The encoded protein is CASSQPRLGAEAFF.

The rearrangement joins TRBV7-2 to TRBJ2-7, with 11 bases lining up with TRBD2. The J segment lost 8 bases and the V segment lost 1 base, leaving 7 bases of the junction unmatched. CDR3 length: 15 residues. Per germline, CDR1 SGHTA and CDR2 FQGNSA. The CDR3 region is CASSLDGLAGGQQYF. The CDR3, as DNA: TGTGCCAGCAGCTTAGATGGCCTAGCGGGAGGACAGCAGTACTTC.

CDR3 sequence (DNA): TGTGCCAGCAGCTTAGGGTTCTTTGGGGTTATTTGGCAGTTCTTC. It yields the protein CASSLGFFGVIWQFF. The chain recombines TRBV11-2 with TRBJ2-1; D unclear. The germline V gene has CDR1 SGHAT and CDR2 FQNNGV. Between the trimmed V and J ends, which lost 1 base and 12 bases, there was a span of 19 bases. CDR3 length: 15 amino acids.

This sequence joins TRBV4-2 and TRBJ2-7; D might be TRBD1 or TRBD2, each matching 5 bases. Trimming shortened V by 2 bases and J by 1 base, and 12 bases separated the two germline ends. The CDR3 sequence is 15 residues long. Germline V CDR1 and CDR2: LGHNA, YNFKEQ. CDR3 nucleotides: TGTGCCAGCAGCCAAAACGAGGGGTGGTCCTACGAGCAGTACTTC. Protein: CASSQNEGWSYEQYF.

This clone was seen more than once but under ten times. The V call is TRBV12-2, the J call TRBJ2-5. TRBV12-2 is a recognized pseudogene. The CDR3 extends over 12 amino acids. The CDR3 region has the DNA TGTGCAAGTCGCTTAGCGGGGGAGACCCAGTACTTC. It translates to CASRLAGETQYF.

The chain employs TRBV30 and TRBJ2-1; 7 nucleotides align to TRBD2. With 0 bases clipped from V and 9 bases from J, the junction kept 5 bases outside the gene matches. Germline-derived CDR1 and CDR2 are GTSNPN and SVGIG (reference sequence). This CDR3 is built from 13 residues. DNA for the CDR3: TGTGCCTGGAGTGTATCGTGGGGGGGTGAGCAGTTCTTC. Translation: CAWSVSWGGEQFF.

V gene TRBV27 combines with J gene TRBJ2-7; perhaps TRBD1 as D (6 bases). Germline lookup yields CDR1 MNHEY and CDR2 SMNVEV (reference sequence). The ends were cut back, 5 bases at V and 1 base at J, with 9 bases in the middle. The CDR3 extends over 13 amino acids. CDR3 residues: CASSLGGSYEQYF. CDR3 DNA: TGTGCCAGCAGTCTAGGGGGTTCCTACGAGCAGTACTTC.

This chain connects TRBV9 to TRBJ2-3, with a tentative D call TRBD1 (6 bases). V was pared by 0 bases and J by 6 bases, with 17 bases between. This CDR3 contains 16 residues. Germline CDR1 is SGDLS and CDR2 is YYNGEE. CDR3 DNA: TGTGCCAGCAGCGTAGTAAGGGACAAATCGGTGGATACGCAGTATTTT. It yields the protein CASSVVRDKSVDTQYF.

The V call is TRBV6-5, the J call TRBJ1-2; D remains ambiguous. CDR1 and CDR2 from the germline V gene are MNHEY and SVGAGI. The V end was cut by 8 bases, the J end by 4 bases, with 11 bases between. This CDR3 contains 12 residues. The CDR3 loop reads CASASSFYGYTF. In DNA, the CDR3 is TGTGCCAGCGCGTCAAGTTTCTATGGCTACACCTTC.

The rearrangement links TRBV21-1 to TRBJ1-5; TRBD1 is the table's D call, not checked against the DNA. TRBV21-1 is a pseudogene. The CDR3 totals 16 residues. The CDR3 DNA is TGTGCCAGCAGCAAAGGGGCGACAGGGAACAATCAGCCCCAGCATTTT. Protein product: CASSKGATGNNQPQHF.

V usage is TRBV6-6 and J usage is TRBJ2-1; 7 bases align to TRBD1. This CDR3 is built from 15 residues. Germline V gene sequence: CDR1 MNHNY, CDR2 SVGAGI (reference sequence). J was trimmed by 1 base and V by 2 bases; bases with no gene match: 2. The CDR3 sequence is CASSYTGDSYNEQFF. CDR3 in DNA: TGTGCCAGCAGTTACACAGGGGATTCCTACAATGAGCAGTTCTTC.

This chain links TRBV6-6 with TRBJ2-1; the D gene is possibly TRBD1 (5 bases). The CDR3 consists of 12 residues. V was pared by 5 bases and J by 10 bases, with 12 bases between. CDR1 and CDR2 (germline): MNHNY, SVGAGI (reference sequence). CDR3 loop: CASSTRVGEQFF. The CDR3 bases are TGTGCCAGCAGTACCAGGGTTGGGGAGCAGTTCTTC.

The rearrangement links TRBV2 to TRBJ2-5; tentatively, D is TRBD2 (6 bases). V dropped 4 bases and J dropped 6 bases, with 12 bases sitting between them. There are 13 residues in the CDR3. The germline V gene has CDR1 SNHLY and CDR2 FYNNEI. CDR3 sequence: CASSVGGSKTQYF. The CDR3 DNA reads as TGTGCCAGCAGTGTTGGGGGGTCAAAGACCCAGTACTTC.

The chain recombines TRBV6-5 with TRBJ1-6; 8 nucleotides line up with TRBD1. The germline CDR1 and CDR2 sequences are MNHEY and SVGAGI. V lost 6 bases and J lost 5; bases outside the gene matches: 6. The CDR3 is made up of 15 amino acids. For the CDR3, the DNA is TGTGCCAGCAGGCCCGGACAGGGTAATAATTCACCCCTCCACTTT. Translated, it gives CASRPGQGNNSPLHF.

The chain combines TRBV9 with TRBJ1-2; D perhaps matches TRBD1 (6 bases). CDR1 is SGDLS, CDR2 YYNGEE, per germline. The V gene lost 1 base and the J gene lost 6 bases, with 13 bases spanning the gap. The CDR3 runs to 14 residues. CDR3 sequence reads: CASSVTTGLDGYTF. The CDR3 DNA reads as TGTGCCAGCAGCGTAACAACAGGGCTCGATGGCTACACCTTC.

CDR3 region: CASSRLAGVGETQYF. The CDR3 DNA follows: TGTGCCAGCAGCAGACTAGCGGGAGTAGGAGAGACCCAGTACTTC. The chain combines TRBV7-2 with TRBJ2-5; 12 bases are shared with TRBD2. Germline loops: CDR1 SGHTA, CDR2 FQGNSA. With V trimmed by 5 bases and J by 4 bases, 5 bases remained unmatched. The CDR3 length is 15 residues.

This clone has a handful of counts. This chain uses TRBV9 with TRBJ2-7; TRBD1 matches 8 bases. V gave up 0 bases and J gave up 6 bases; unmatched junction bases: 5. The length of the CDR3 is 14 residues. Germline lookup yields CDR1 SGDLS and CDR2 YYNGEE. The CDR3 DNA reads as TGTGCCAGCAGCGTAGCCTACAGGGGGATCGAGCAGTACTTC. Its protein product is CASSVAYRGIEQYF.

The V call is TRBV19, the J call TRBJ2-5; D possibly corresponds to TRBD1 (6 bases). CDR3 length: 13 amino acids. V lost 5 bases and J 4 bases, leaving 11 bases between the germline ends. In germline, CDR1 is LNHDA, CDR2 SQIVND (reference sequence). CDR3 bases: TGTGCCAGTAGTCCGCAGGGGCGAGAGACCCAGTACTTC. This translates into CASSPQGRETQYF.

This chain joins TRBV7-3 and TRBJ2-5, with no clear D. Germline V lookup: CDR1 SGHTA, CDR2 FQGTGA. The germline V and J ends were trimmed by 1 base and 1 base, with 4 bases remaining between them. CDR3 length: 13 residues. The CDR3 is CASSLNSQETQYF. CDR3 nucleotides: TGTGCCAGCAGCTTAAACAGCCAAGAGACCCAGTACTTC.